The entry that follows covers one T cell receptor beta chain sequence. Data came from immunoSEQ multiplex PCR; TCRdb stores just in-frame clones and leaves some out. The data contain 1,200 or so clones, about 69% of them singletons. The V gene's germline CDR1 is LGHNA and CDR2 YSLEER. The CDR3 spans 16 residues. Unmatched junction bases numbered 8, after V lost 0 bases and J lost 4 bases. This sample was taken from a study of coeliac disease. The chain has TRBV4-3 and TRBJ1-2; the match to TRBD1 covers 7 bases. The source material was lamina propria lymphocytes from the gut. This TCR was sampled from a woman in her forties with celiac disease on a gluten-free diet, and with hypertension. The CDR3 loop is CASSQDQGGALYGYTF. The CDR3 region has the DNA TGCGCCAGCAGCCAAGATCAGGGGGGTGCCCTCTATGGCTACACCTTC.